This T cell receptor (beta chain) was obtained from a study of beta chain features in type 1 diabetes. Overall study results and limits: Moderate but significant shortening of TCRB CDR3s was recorded in all four CD4+ subsets from Type 1 diabetes patients. The study left unresolved whether HLA type influences TCRB rearrangement.

This clone was picked up a small number of times. What it binds is unknown. There was one heparinised blood draw per donor, averaging about 110 mL. CD4+ cells of the naive, central memory, regulatory and stem cell-like memory types were sorted via CD45RO/CCR7/CD25/CD127/CD95/CD27. Reverse transcription of all isolated RNA meant that expressed TCRB transcripts were sequenced. An average around 3.8 million reads came from naive, central memory and regulatory T cell samples. Sequencing was performed with immunoSEQ multiplex PCR; in TCRdb, only in-frame clones are kept and a portion is missing. This sample yields about 650,000 clones, of which over 10% are seen a single time; about 0.11% belongs to the top ten. The sample taken for sequencing was naive CD4+ T cells from blood. This clonotype was sampled from a man aged 25 to 40 with type 1 diabetes.

DNA for the CDR3: TGTGCCAGCAGCTTACTGCAATCAAGCACAGATACGCAGTATTTT. This encodes CASSLLQSSTDTQYF. The chain couples TRBV7-9 to TRBJ2-3, with D hard to call. The CDR3 has 15 amino acids. Germline loops: CDR1 SEHNR, CDR2 FQNEAQ (reference sequence). The ends were cut back, 2 bases at V and 0 bases at J, with 9 bases in the middle.